This T cell receptor beta chain was captured in a study of blood T cell repertoires in COVID-19. Study at large: Collection of acute and convalescent COVID-19 samples took place in the United States, Italy and Spain. In each case, the material was cDNA or gDNA derived from T cells, B-cell-depleted T cells, or PBMCs.

Unmatched junction bases numbered 9, after V lost 3 bases and J lost 0 bases. CDR3 length: 16 amino acids. Germline CDR1 SGHRS, CDR2 YFSETQ. Using immunoSEQ multiplex PCR, the repertoire was profiled, and TCRdb retains in-frame clones only, with some absent. The repertoire holds about 280,000 clones, with 88% as singletons. The clonotype was recovered from a man younger than 35 with active or convalescent COVID-19. Sequencing was carried out using peripheral blood. This chain links TRBV5-1 with TRBJ2-7; TRBD1 aligns across 7 bases. DNA of the CDR3: TGCGCCAGCAGCTCTTTTCTAAGGGACAGCTCCTACGAGCAGTACTTC. Protein sequence: CASSSFLRDSSYEQYF.